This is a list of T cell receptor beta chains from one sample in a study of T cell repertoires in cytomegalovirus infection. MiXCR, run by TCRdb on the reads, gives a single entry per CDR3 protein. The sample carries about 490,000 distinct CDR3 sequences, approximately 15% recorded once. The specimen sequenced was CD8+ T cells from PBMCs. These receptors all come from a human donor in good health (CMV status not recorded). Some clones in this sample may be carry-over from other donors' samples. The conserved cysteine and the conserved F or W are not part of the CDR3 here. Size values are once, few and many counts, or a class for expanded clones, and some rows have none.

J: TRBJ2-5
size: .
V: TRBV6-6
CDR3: ASTSSGTQY

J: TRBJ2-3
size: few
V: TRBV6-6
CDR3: ASRPSSRTGWADTQY

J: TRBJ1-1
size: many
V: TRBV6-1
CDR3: ASSPPGQGYYTEAF

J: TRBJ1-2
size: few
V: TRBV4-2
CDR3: ASSQRRGDRENGYT

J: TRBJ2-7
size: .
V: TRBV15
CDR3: ATSRDQRKSSYEQY

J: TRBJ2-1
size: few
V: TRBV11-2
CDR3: ASSLDGGIYNEQF

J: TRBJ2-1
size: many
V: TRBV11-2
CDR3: ASSSRSLGGAYNEQF

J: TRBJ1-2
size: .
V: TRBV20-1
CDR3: SASGESLYGYT

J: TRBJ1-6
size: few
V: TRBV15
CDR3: ATSSDRGLGSPLH

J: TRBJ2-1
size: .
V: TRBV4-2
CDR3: ASSLLAGVGSSNEQF

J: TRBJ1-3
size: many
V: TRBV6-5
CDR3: ASSYSRVWDPQESGNTIY

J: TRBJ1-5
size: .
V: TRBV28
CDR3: ASSYPRGPVLHQPQH

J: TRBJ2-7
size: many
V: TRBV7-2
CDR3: ASSLNEAYEQY

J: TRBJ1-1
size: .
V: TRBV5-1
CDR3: ASSLKVRATEAF

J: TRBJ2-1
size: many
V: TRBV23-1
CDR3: ASPRVERVHEQF

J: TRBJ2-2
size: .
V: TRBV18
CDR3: ASSPPWQNTGELF

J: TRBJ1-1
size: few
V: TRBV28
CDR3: ASFRARALSEAF

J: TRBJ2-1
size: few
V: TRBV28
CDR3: ASSPAGQGPTNEQF

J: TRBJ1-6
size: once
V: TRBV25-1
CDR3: ASASGDAGYNSPLH